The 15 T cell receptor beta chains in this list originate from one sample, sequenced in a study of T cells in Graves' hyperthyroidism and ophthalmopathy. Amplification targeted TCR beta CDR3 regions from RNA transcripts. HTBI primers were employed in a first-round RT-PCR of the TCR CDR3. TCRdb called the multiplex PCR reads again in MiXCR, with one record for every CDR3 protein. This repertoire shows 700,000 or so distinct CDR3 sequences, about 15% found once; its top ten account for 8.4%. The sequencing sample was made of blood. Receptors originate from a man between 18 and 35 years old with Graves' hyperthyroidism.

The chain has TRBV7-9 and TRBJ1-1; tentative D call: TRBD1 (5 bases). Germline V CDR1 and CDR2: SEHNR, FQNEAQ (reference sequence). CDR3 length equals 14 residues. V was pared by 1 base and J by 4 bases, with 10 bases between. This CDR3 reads CASSLVGAPTEAFF. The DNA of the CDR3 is TGTGCCAGCAGCTTAGTCGGGGCGCCCACTGAAGCTTTCTTT.

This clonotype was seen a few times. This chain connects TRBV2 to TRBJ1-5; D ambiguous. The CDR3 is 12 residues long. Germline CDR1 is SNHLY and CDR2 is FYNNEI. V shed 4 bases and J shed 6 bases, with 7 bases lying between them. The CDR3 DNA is TGTGCCAGCAGTGTTTTGGGTCAGCCCCAGCATTTT. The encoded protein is CASSVLGQPQHF.

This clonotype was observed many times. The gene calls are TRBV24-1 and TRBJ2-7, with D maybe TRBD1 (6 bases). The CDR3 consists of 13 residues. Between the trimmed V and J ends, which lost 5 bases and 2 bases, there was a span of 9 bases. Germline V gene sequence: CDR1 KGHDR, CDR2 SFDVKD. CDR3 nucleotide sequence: TGTGCCACCAGTGCAGGGGCCACCTACGAGCAGTACTTC. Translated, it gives CATSAGATYEQYF.

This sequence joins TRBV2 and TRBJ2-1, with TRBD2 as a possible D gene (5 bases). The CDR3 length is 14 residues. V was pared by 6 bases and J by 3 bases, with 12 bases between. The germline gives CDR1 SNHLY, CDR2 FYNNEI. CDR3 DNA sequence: TGTGCCAGCAGGGAGGACCTAAGCTACAATGAGCAGTTCTTC. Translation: CASREDLSYNEQFF.

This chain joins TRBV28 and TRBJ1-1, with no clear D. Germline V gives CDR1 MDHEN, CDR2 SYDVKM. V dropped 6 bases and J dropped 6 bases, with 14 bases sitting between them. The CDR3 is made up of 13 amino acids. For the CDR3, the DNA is TGTGCCAGCAGCACGACCTTTTTAGCTGAAGCTTTCTTT. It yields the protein CASSTTFLAEAFF.

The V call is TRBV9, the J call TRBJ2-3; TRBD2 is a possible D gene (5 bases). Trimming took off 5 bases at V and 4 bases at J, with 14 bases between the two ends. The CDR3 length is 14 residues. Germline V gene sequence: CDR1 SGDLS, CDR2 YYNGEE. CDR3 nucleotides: TGTGCCAGCAGTGAAAGCTCCGGGGCAGATACGCAGTATTTT. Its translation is CASSESSGADTQYF.

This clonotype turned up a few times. In nucleotides, the CDR3 is TGCAGTGCTAGGAGCGGGAGCGTCTCCTACGAGCAGTACTTC. Encoded protein: CSARSGSVSYEQYF. This sequence joins TRBV20-1 and TRBJ2-7, with 8 bases fitting TRBD2. V lost 3 bases and J lost 0; bases outside the gene matches: 4. This CDR3 has 14 residues. Germline V CDR1 and CDR2: DFQATT, SNEGSKA (reference sequence).

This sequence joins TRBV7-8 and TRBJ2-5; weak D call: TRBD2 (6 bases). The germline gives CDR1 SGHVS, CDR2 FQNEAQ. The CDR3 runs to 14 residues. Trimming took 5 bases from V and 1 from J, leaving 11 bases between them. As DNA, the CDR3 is TGTGCCAGCAGCGCGGAGCGGGCCCAAGAGACCCAGTACTTC. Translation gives CASSAERAQETQYF.

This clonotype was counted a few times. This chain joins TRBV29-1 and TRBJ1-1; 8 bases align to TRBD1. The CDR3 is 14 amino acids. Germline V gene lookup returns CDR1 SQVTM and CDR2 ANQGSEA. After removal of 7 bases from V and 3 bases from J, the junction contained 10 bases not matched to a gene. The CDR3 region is CSAAVRGRDTEAFF. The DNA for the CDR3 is TGCAGCGCAGCTGTCAGGGGGCGAGACACTGAAGCTTTCTTT.

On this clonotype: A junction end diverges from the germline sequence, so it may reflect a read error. This CDR3 is CASSLAEGTANLF. DNA for the CDR3: TGCGCCAGCAGCTTGGCCGAAGGGACAGCCAACCTCTTC. V and J are TRBV5-1 and TRBJ2-1, with 7 bases aligning to TRBD1. Germline lookup yields CDR1 SGHRS and CDR2 YFSETQ. The CDR3 runs 13 residues.

The CDR3 sequence: CASSLGTGTGKFF. For the CDR3, the DNA is TGTGCCAGCAGTTTAGGTACGGGCACTGGGAAGTTCTTC. The rearrangement links TRBV6-5 to TRBJ2-1; no clear D. The V end was cut by 4 bases, the J end by 14 bases, with 18 bases between. CDR1 is MNHEY and CDR2 is SVGAGI in the germline V gene. The CDR3 contains 13 residues.

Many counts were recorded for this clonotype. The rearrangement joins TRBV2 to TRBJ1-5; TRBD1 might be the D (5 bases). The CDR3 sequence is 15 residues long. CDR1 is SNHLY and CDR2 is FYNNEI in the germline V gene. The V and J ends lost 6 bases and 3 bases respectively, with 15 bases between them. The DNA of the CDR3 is TGTGCCAGCAGGGGGGGACGTCTGAACAATCAGCCCCAGCATTTT. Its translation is CASRGGRLNNQPQHF.

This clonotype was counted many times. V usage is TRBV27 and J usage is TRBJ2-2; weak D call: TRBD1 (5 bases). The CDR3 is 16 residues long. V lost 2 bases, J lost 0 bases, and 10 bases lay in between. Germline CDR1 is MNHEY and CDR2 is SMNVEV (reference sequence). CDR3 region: CASSLLAGSNTGELFF. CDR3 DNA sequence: TGTGCCAGCAGTTTACTCGCAGGGTCGAACACCGGGGAGCTGTTTTTT.

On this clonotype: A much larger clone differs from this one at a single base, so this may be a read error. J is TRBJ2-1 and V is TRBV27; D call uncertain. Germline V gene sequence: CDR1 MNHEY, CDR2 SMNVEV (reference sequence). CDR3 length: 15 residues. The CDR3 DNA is TGTGCCAGCAGTCACCGGGCCGGTGGGCGGAATGAGAAGTTCTTC. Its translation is CASSHRAGGRNEKFF.

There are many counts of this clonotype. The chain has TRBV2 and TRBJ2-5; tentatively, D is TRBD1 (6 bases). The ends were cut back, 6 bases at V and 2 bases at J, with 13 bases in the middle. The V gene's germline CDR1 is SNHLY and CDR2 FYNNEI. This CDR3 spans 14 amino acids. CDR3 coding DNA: TGTGCCAGCAGAAATCAGGGGTCACAAGAGACCCAGTACTTC. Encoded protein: CASRNQGSQETQYF.